This T cell receptor (beta chain) originates from a study of PD-1 blockade in classical Hodgkin lymphoma. Study-level points and caveats: Although disease activity or prior therapy may be involved, causes of the repertoire differences remain undefined. Complete responders' diversity at baseline resembled that of newly diagnosed patients. In CD4+ cells, TCR diversity went up significantly by C4D1, but in CD8+ cells it did not.

Notes on this clone: Its cognate antigen is unknown.

Described time point: cycle 4 day 1 (C4D1), after more than five weeks of nivolumab. Every single patient, without exception, relapsed after autologous stem cell transplantation, and brentuximab vedotin exposure varied. Best responses were complete response, partial response or progressive disease. Germline trimming cut 5 bases from V and 1 base from J; bases unmatched to any gene: 2. This CDR3 has 14 amino acids. The germline CDR1 and CDR2 sequences are MRHNA and SNTAGT. Some clones are missing from TCRdb's copy, which holds only in-frame ones; the method was immunoSEQ multiplex PCR. Here the sample spans about 47,000 clones, 80% being singletons.

The sequencing used peripheral blood mononuclear cells (PBMCs), collected before the fourth cycle of nivolumab. The rearrangement joins TRBV6-4 to TRBJ2-5; 9 nucleotides align to TRBD1. This TCR was sampled from a human donor with classical Hodgkin lymphoma. CDR3 region: CASSPGQGQETQYF. The CDR3 nucleotides are TGTGCCAGCAGTCCGGGACAGGGCCAAGAGACCCAGTACTTC.